The entry below describes one T cell receptor (beta chain). This record belongs to a study of technical replicates of blood from a few donors. Deletions cut 2 bases from V and 0 bases from J, with 13 bases between. CDR3 length equals 16 residues. Looked up from germline, CDR1 is SGHNT and CDR2 is YYREEE (reference sequence). Sequencing used immunoSEQ multiplex PCR; TCRdb keeps in-frame clones, though not all of them. Among more than 9,500 clones listed, approximately 94% were seen once. The chain is built from TRBV5-4 and TRBJ2-3; tentatively, D is TRBD2 (5 bases). Sequences were obtained from PBMCs. The source of this sequence is a human donor in good health. The CDR3: CASSFGRATSTDTQYF. In DNA form, the CDR3 reads TGTGCCAGCAGCTTCGGGCGGGCTACTAGCACAGATACGCAGTATTTT. The full variable domain, completed using reference TRBV5-4 and TRBJ2-3, is ETGVTQSPTHLIKTRGQQVTLRCSSQSGHNTVSWYQQALGQGPQFIFQYYREEENGRGNFPPRFSGLQFPNYSSELNVNALELDDSALYLCASSFGRATSTDTQYFGPGTRLTVL.